Reported below is one T cell receptor (beta chain). The target antigen is unknown. This sample was included in a study of T cells expressing NK-cell markers. This CDR3 is built from 15 residues. Germline assignment: CDR1 MNHEY and CDR2 SMNVEV (reference sequence). The TCR beta cDNA came from 5'RACE template switching with UMIs. TCRdb reanalyzed the 5' RACE reads, giving one entry per CDR3 protein sequence and no DNA. Across about 160,000 distinct CDR3 sequences, the top ten clones capture less than 20% of the sample. Study conclusions and caveats: No clear determination of HCMV specificity was made for expanded NKG2C+ T cell clones. Researchers report these clonotypes also headed the CD3+CD56-NKG2C+ fraction in a few donors. Top CD8+ clonotypes included the dominant CD3+CD56+NKG2C+ clonotypes in six donors.

The chain has TRBV27 and TRBJ2-1; lacking DNA, the TRBD1 call made by TCRdb goes unchecked. Sequenced input: blood T cells: a sorted CD56 or NKG2C T cell subset, CD4+ or CD8+ T cells, or bulk PBMC T cells (not recorded which). This receptor was obtained from a woman aged 18 to 75 in good health. The CDR3 region is CASSLWDRTYNEQFF.